Listed here are 3 T cell receptor beta chains from one sample, sequenced in a study of blood T cell repertoires in COVID-19. Clones were sequenced by immunoSEQ multiplex PCR, and TCRdb holds only the in-frame ones, with some missing. The sample lists 250,000 to 350,000 clones, 65% to 90% seen once, with roughly 13% in the top ten. Sequencing was carried out using peripheral blood. These receptors came from a woman aged 65 to 85 with COVID-19, enrolled during active disease.

V is TRBV6-5 and J is TRBJ2-5; 8 positions agree with TRBD1. This CDR3 comprises 16 residues. The germline gives CDR1 MNHEY, CDR2 SVGAGI. J gave up 5 bases and V 2 bases, and 10 bases lay outside the gene matches. Here the CDR3 reads CASSYLGQGRGETQYF. CDR3 coding DNA: TGTGCCAGCAGTTACCTAGGACAGGGAAGGGGGGAGACCCAGTACTTC.

The CDR3 reads CAISETSRQETQYF. The CDR3 region has the DNA TGTGCCATCAGTGAGACATCAAGACAAGAGACCCAGTACTTC. This chain joins TRBV10-3 and TRBJ2-5; D uncertain. V dropped 2 bases and J dropped 2 bases, with 9 bases sitting between them. CDR1 and CDR2 (germline): ENHRY, SYGVKD. CDR3 size: 14 residues.

The CDR3 DNA is TGCAGCGTTTTAGCGGGGGGGCGCGAGACCCAGTACTTC. Amino acids: CSVLAGGRETQYF. The chain combines TRBV29-1 with TRBJ2-5; 11 positions agree with TRBD2. CDR3 length: 13 amino acids. J was trimmed by 5 bases and V by 5 bases; bases with no gene match: 4. Germline assignment: CDR1 SQVTM and CDR2 ANQGSEA.